This is a list of T cell receptor beta chains from one sample in a study of blood T cell repertoires in COVID-19. TCRdb's table, derived via immunoSEQ multiplex PCR, lists solely in-frame clones and lacks some. The sample has about 42,000 clones, 80% to 90% seen once. Material: peripheral blood. All receptors come from a human donor in a cohort sampled during active COVID-19. CDR3s include the opening cysteine and the closing phenylalanine or tryptophan. The D gene is left open where the match is weak. A clone size is listed for some rows: how often the clone was seen (once, few, many), or a class if it is expanded.

clone size	D gene	V gene	J gene	CDR3 DNA	CDR3 protein
once	-	TRBV7-2	TRBJ2-5	TGTGCCAGCAGCTTAAGGGGCAGCCAAGAGACCCAGTACTTC	CASSLRGSQETQYF
-	-	TRBV7-2	TRBJ2-7	TGTGCCAGCAGCTCACAGGTTCACTACGAGCAGTACTTC	CASSSQVHYEQYF
-	-	TRBV19	TRBJ1-1	TGTGCCAGTAGTATCTTTCGGGTCCGAAGACAGGAAGCTTTCTTT	CASSIFRVRRQEAFF
-	-	TRBV5-4	TRBJ1-4	TGTGCCAGCAGCAGACACCCTGAAAAACTGTTTTTT	CASSRHPEKLFF
-	-	TRBV5-1	TRBJ2-5	TGCGCCAGCAGACCTTCAGGGGCGGCTGAAGAGACCCAGTACTTC	CASRPSGAAEETQYF
-	TRBD2	TRBV5-1	TRBJ2-7	TGCGCCAGCAGCTTCAGCGGGGCGAGCTCCTACGAGCAGTACTTC	CASSFSGASSYEQYF
-	-	TRBV7-9	TRBJ2-7	TGTGCCAGCAGTCAAGGGTGGGGGACAAGCCCCTACGAGCAGTACTTC	CASSQGWGTSPYEQYF
-	-	TRBV3-1/TRBV3-2	TRBJ2-5	TGTGCCAGCAGCCAAGGACAGTCGGGGACCCAGTACTTC	CASSQGQSGTQYF
-	-	TRBV2	TRBJ1-6	TGTGCCAGCAGTGGTACAGGGAAGAATTCACCCCTCCACTTT	CASSGTGKNSPLHF
once	TRBD2	TRBV11-2	TRBJ2-7	TGTGCCAGCAGCTGGGGACTAGCGGGAGGAGACGAGCAGTACTTC	CASSWGLAGGDEQYF
-	-	TRBV19	TRBJ2-7	TGTGCCAGTAGTATGGACTTAAGCTCCTACGAGCAGTACTTC	CASSMDLSSYEQYF
-	-	TRBV18	TRBJ1-3	TGTGCCAGCTCAACCCGGTCCGGGGATGGCTCTGGAAACACCATATATTTT	CASSTRSGDGSGNTIYF
few	TRBD2	TRBV2	TRBJ2-2	TGTGCCAGCAGTAGACTAGCGGGGGAAACCGGGGAGCTGTTTTTT	CASSRLAGETGELFF
-	-	TRBV21-1	TRBJ1-2	TGTGCCAGCAGCCATGGACAGGGCGCAGCTAACTATGGCTACACCTTC	CASSHGQGAANYGYTF
-	-	TRBV13	TRBJ1-1	TGTGCCAGCAGCAGCCAGAACACTGAAGCTTTCTTT	CASSSQNTEAFF
-	-	TRBV7-9	TRBJ2-1	TGTGCCAGCAAAGGAGGTTCGTATTCCAATGTGGAGCAGTTCTTC	CASKGGSYSNVEQFF
-	TRBD1	TRBV11-3	TRBJ2-1	TGTGCCAGCAGCCCAAGACAGGGTCGGTTCAATGAGCAGTTCTTC	CASSPRQGRFNEQFF
-	TRBD1	TRBV7-9	TRBJ2-7	TGTGCCAGCAGCCCCACCGACAGGGCTGCCCACGAGCAGTACTTC	CASSPTDRAAHEQYF
-	-	TRBV3-1/TRBV3-2	TRBJ2-7	TGTGCCAGCAGCCAAGATCGAGGGAGCGGGGAGCAGTACTTC	CASSQDRGSGEQYF
-	-	TRBV4-2	TRBJ2-7	TGTGCCAGCAGCCAAGTGGGACCGAGGGGGGGGGAGTACGAGCAGTACTTC	CASSQVGPRGGEYEQYF
few	TRBD1	TRBV19	TRBJ1-4	TGTGCCAGTAAGGGCGACAGGGCGGAGGCTAATGAAAAACTGTTTTTT	CASKGDRAEANEKLFF
-	TRBD2	TRBV2	TRBJ2-3	TGTGCCAGCAGACGTGACAGACCGGGACTAATATCAGATACGCAGTATTTT	CASRRDRPGLISDTQYF
-	-	TRBV5-1	TRBJ2-3	TGCGCCAGCAGCTACTGGGAGAGCACAGATACGCAGTATTTT	CASSYWESTDTQYF
-	TRBD2	TRBV30	TRBJ2-1	TGTGCCTACCAGGGAGCGGGAGCAGTTAATGAGCAGTTCTTC	CAYQGAGAVNEQFF
-	-	TRBV5-1	TRBJ1-3	TGCGCCAGCCACGACGGGGGATCAGGCTCTGGAAACACCATATATTTT	CASHDGGSGSGNTIYF
-	-	TRBV3-1/TRBV3-2	TRBJ1-1	TGTGCCAGCAGCGAAAGACAAGGCAACACTGAAGCTTTCTTT	CASSERQGNTEAFF
-	-	TRBV5-1	TRBJ2-3	TGCGCCAGCAGCTCCACCGGGACTTCCAATACGCAGTATTTT	CASSSTGTSNTQYF
-	TRBD2	TRBV9	TRBJ2-5	TGTGCCAGCAGCGTGGATAGCGGGAGAGAAGAGACCCAGTACTTC	CASSVDSGREETQYF
once	-	TRBV10-3	TRBJ2-1	TGTGCCATCAGTGAGTCTAAGGAGGATGAGCAGTTCTTC	CAISESKEDEQFF
once	-	TRBV30	TRBJ2-7	TGTGCCTGGAGTGCACAGTTCATTGAGCAGTACTTC	CAWSAQFIEQYF
-	TRBD2	TRBV30	TRBJ2-3	TGTGCCTGGAGTGTAGATAGCGGGAGATCTACGCAGTATTTT	CAWSVDSGRSTQYF
-	TRBD2	TRBV19	TRBJ2-1	TGTGCCAGTGAGCCCGGCGGGAGCAGGATCTATGAGCAGTTCTTC	CASEPGGSRIYEQFF
-	TRBD1	TRBV6-5	TRBJ1-2	TGTGCCACCGACCGGGACAGCTCAAACTATGGCTACACCTTC	CATDRDSSNYGYTF
once	TRBD1	TRBV6-2/TRBV6-3	TRBJ1-4	TGTGCCAGCAGCCGCTGGGACAGCGGCTCGGAAGAAAAACTGTTTTTT	CASSRWDSGSEEKLFF
-	TRBD2	TRBV7-6	TRBJ2-2	TGTGCCAGCAGCTTAATTGCGGGGGCGAACACCGGGGAGCTGTTTTTT	CASSLIAGANTGELFF
-	-	TRBV7-6	TRBJ1-3	TGTGCCAGCAGTCCTGCGGACTCTGGAAACACCATATATTTT	CASSPADSGNTIYF
-	-	TRBV5-1	TRBJ1-3	TGCGCCAGCAGCTTCTCAGGGGCTGGAAACACCATATATTTT	CASSFSGAGNTIYF
-	-	TRBV5-4	TRBJ1-4	TGTGCCAGCAGCCCATCGCCGGGGGACGAAAAACTGTTTTTT	CASSPSPGDEKLFF
-	TRBD1	TRBV30	TRBJ2-1	TGTGCCTGGAGTGTACTAGGGCAGGGGGCCGTCTTC	CAWSVLGQGAVF
once	-	TRBV6-6	TRBJ1-1	TGTGCCAGCAGTGGTCCGGGGTTCACTGAAGCTTTCTTT	CASSGPGFTEAFF
few	-	TRBV19	TRBJ1-1	TGTGCCAGTCGAGGCAGCCTGAACACTGAAGCTTTCTTT	CASRGSLNTEAFF
-	TRBD2	TRBV13	TRBJ2-1	TGTGCCAGCAGCTTAGGCCCCGGGACTACCAATGAGCAGTTCTTC	CASSLGPGTTNEQFF
-	TRBD1	TRBV5-8	TRBJ1-6	TGTGCCAGCAGTTGGGGACAGGCTGGTAATTCACCCCTCCACTTT	CASSWGQAGNSPLHF
-	TRBD1	TRBV30	TRBJ1-5	TGTGCCTGGGGGGACAGGTATCAGCCCCAGCATTTT	CAWGDRYQPQHF
-	TRBD2	TRBV11-3	TRBJ2-1	TGTGCCAGCAGCTCGAGGACTAGCGGGAGGGTAGGGGAGCAGTTCTTC	CASSSRTSGRVGEQFF
-	TRBD1	TRBV18	TRBJ1-6	TGTGCCCACCGGGACAGGACTAATTCACCCCTCCACTTT	CAHRDRTNSPLHF
-	TRBD1	TRBV7-2	TRBJ1-1	TGTGCCAGCAGCTCGGGACAGGGAAGGGCTGAAGCTTTCTTT	CASSSGQGRAEAFF
-	TRBD1	TRBV5-1	TRBJ2-5	TGCGCCAGCAGCTTACAGGGGGCGGAGACCCAGTACTTC	CASSLQGAETQYF
-	-	TRBV27	TRBJ1-6	TGTGCCAGCAGTTCCGCCGATACAGGATTTTCACCCCTCCACTTT	CASSSADTGFSPLHF
once	TRBD2	TRBV18	TRBJ2-7	TGTGCCAGCTCACCGCCGAACGGGAGGCACGAGCAGTACTTC	CASSPPNGRHEQYF